The 2 T cell receptor beta chains below all came from one sample that was sequenced in a study of T cells after yellow fever vaccination. TCRdb re-derived calls from the 5' RACE reads in MiXCR, one entry per CDR3 protein. The repertoire includes 250,000 to 400,000 distinct CDR3 sequences, about 4% of them detected once, and roughly 25% sits in the top ten. The sample here was PBMCs, taken 5 days after the yellow fever booster vaccination. These receptors came from a man between 18 and 29 years old who received the YFV17D yellow fever vaccine.

Ten or more counts support this clonotype. The chain is built from TRBV10-3 and TRBJ2-7; 8 positions match TRBD1. The CDR3 contains 15 residues. V lost 2 bases to trimming and J lost 9 bases; unmatched junction nucleotides: 12. The germline V gene has CDR1 ENHRY and CDR2 SYGVKD. The CDR3 region is CAISEGQGASSAQYV. DNA for the CDR3: TGTGCCATCAGTGAGGGGCAGGGGGCATCCTCTGCGCAGTACGTC.

This clonotype was counted only a few times. The V gene is TRBV5-1, the J gene TRBJ2-7; a possible D gene is TRBD1 (5 bases). The V end lost 3 bases, the J end lost 2 bases, and 12 bases lay between the germline ends. The CDR3 runs to 14 residues. The germline V gene has CDR1 SGHRS and CDR2 YFSETQ. Here the CDR3 reads CASSSADSPYEQYF. The CDR3 coding sequence is TGCGCCAGCAGCTCGGCTGACAGTCCCTACGAGCAGTACTTC.